These T cell receptor beta chains were read from a single sample in a study of blood T cell repertoires in COVID-19. TCRdb's table, derived via immunoSEQ multiplex PCR, lists solely in-frame clones and lacks some. Of 50,000 or so clones listed, around 86% are singletons. The sequencing sample was made of peripheral blood. These receptors were collected from a human donor in a cohort sampled during active COVID-19. The CDR3 runs from the conserved cysteine through the conserved F or W. Fields, in order: V gene, D gene, J gene, clone size, CDR3 DNA, CDR3 protein. A D gene is named only where the DNA matches it firmly. The listing skips clone size in some rows; elsewhere it reads once, few, many or a size class.

v_call: TRBV5-1; d_call: .; j_call: TRBJ1-2; clone_size: .; cdr3_nt: TGCGCCAGCACCGCGAATTGGGAGACACTCTATGGCTACACCTTC; cdr3_aa: CASTANWETLYGYTF
v_call: TRBV12-2; d_call: .; j_call: TRBJ1-5; clone_size: .; cdr3_nt: TGTGCAAGTCGAAGGACAGGGACGGCTCAGCCCCAGCATTTT; cdr3_aa: CASRRTGTAQPQHF
v_call: TRBV9; d_call: .; j_call: TRBJ2-5; clone_size: .; cdr3_nt: TGTGCCAGCAGCGTAGCCCCTGGTGGCGAGACCCAGTACTTC; cdr3_aa: CASSVAPGGETQYF
v_call: TRBV6-5; d_call: .; j_call: TRBJ1-5; clone_size: few; cdr3_nt: TGTGCCAGCAGCACGGCGGGGGGAAGTCAGCCCCAGCATTTT; cdr3_aa: CASSTAGGSQPQHF
v_call: TRBV12-3/TRBV12-4; d_call: .; j_call: TRBJ2-7; clone_size: .; cdr3_nt: TGTGCCAGCAGTTTCGGCGAGGGTGGCGAGCAGTACTTC; cdr3_aa: CASSFGEGGEQYF
v_call: TRBV2; d_call: .; j_call: TRBJ1-1; clone_size: .; cdr3_nt: TGTGCCAGCAGTGAAGTCCAGGTGAACACTGAAGCTTTCTTT; cdr3_aa: CASSEVQVNTEAFF
v_call: TRBV1; d_call: .; j_call: TRBJ2-1; clone_size: .; cdr3_nt: TGCACCAGCAGCCAAGATAGGGCTAGCGGGGGTAGCTCCTACAATGAGCAGTTCTTC; cdr3_aa: CTSSQDRASGGSSYNEQFF
v_call: TRBV5-1; d_call: .; j_call: TRBJ2-1; clone_size: .; cdr3_nt: TGCGCCAGCAGCTTGGCAAACCAGGGAACCTACAATGAGCAGTTCTTC; cdr3_aa: CASSLANQGTYNEQFF
v_call: TRBV3-1/TRBV3-2; d_call: .; j_call: TRBJ2-1; clone_size: .; cdr3_nt: TGTGCCAGCAGCCCACAGGGACGAAGCTCCTACAATGAGCAGTTCTTC; cdr3_aa: CASSPQGRSSYNEQFF
v_call: TRBV6-5; d_call: TRBD1; j_call: TRBJ1-4; clone_size: .; cdr3_nt: TGTGCCAGCAGTTACTCTGGGACAGGGATTGAAAAACTGTTTTTT; cdr3_aa: CASSYSGTGIEKLFF
v_call: TRBV2; d_call: .; j_call: TRBJ2-7; clone_size: .; cdr3_nt: TGTGCCAGCAGTGAAGGCGGGGGCGGGCCCACGAGCTACGAGCAGTACTTC; cdr3_aa: CASSEGGGGPTSYEQYF
v_call: TRBV30; d_call: TRBD1; j_call: TRBJ2-3; clone_size: .; cdr3_nt: TGTGCCTGTGATCAGGGGGCCACCAATGCGGCATTGTATTTT; cdr3_aa: CACDQGATNAALYF
v_call: TRBV7-3; d_call: .; j_call: TRBJ2-1; clone_size: .; cdr3_nt: TGTGCCAGCAGCTTAACATCCAACAATGAGCAGTTCTTC; cdr3_aa: CASSLTSNNEQFF
v_call: TRBV6-4; d_call: TRBD1; j_call: TRBJ1-2; clone_size: once; cdr3_nt: TGTGCCAGCAGTGAGGGGACAGGCCTAAACTATGGCTACACCTTC; cdr3_aa: CASSEGTGLNYGYTF
v_call: TRBV7-9; d_call: .; j_call: TRBJ2-7; clone_size: .; cdr3_nt: TGTGCCAGCAGCTTAGCACGGCCGGGCTCCTACGAGCAGTACTTC; cdr3_aa: CASSLARPGSYEQYF
v_call: TRBV29-1; d_call: TRBD1; j_call: TRBJ2-7; clone_size: .; cdr3_nt: TGCAGCGTATCCACAGGGGCCTACGAGCAGTACTTC; cdr3_aa: CSVSTGAYEQYF
v_call: TRBV5-1; d_call: .; j_call: TRBJ2-3; clone_size: .; cdr3_nt: TGCGCCAGCAGCTCAGGGGCGGATACGCAGTATTTT; cdr3_aa: CASSSGADTQYF
v_call: TRBV20-1; d_call: TRBD1; j_call: TRBJ1-3; clone_size: .; cdr3_nt: TGCAGTGCTCGTGGGGGACAGGGAGGAAACACCATATATTTT; cdr3_aa: CSARGGQGGNTIYF
v_call: TRBV5-6; d_call: TRBD2; j_call: TRBJ2-5; clone_size: .; cdr3_nt: TGTGCCAGCAGCTCTCCCATGGGGGAGGGTTGGGGGACCCAGTACTTC; cdr3_aa: CASSSPMGEGWGTQYF
v_call: TRBV6-5; d_call: .; j_call: TRBJ2-7; clone_size: once; cdr3_nt: TGTGCCAGCAGTTACGGCGGGCCCTCCTACGAGCAGTACTTC; cdr3_aa: CASSYGGPSYEQYF
v_call: TRBV5-4; d_call: .; j_call: TRBJ2-5; clone_size: .; cdr3_nt: TGTGCCAGCAGCTTGGCCAACGGGAAGGAGGAGACCCAGTACTTC; cdr3_aa: CASSLANGKEETQYF
v_call: TRBV19; d_call: TRBD1; j_call: TRBJ2-7; clone_size: .; cdr3_nt: TGTGCCAGTAGCGACAGGGGAAGCTACGAGCAGTACTTC; cdr3_aa: CASSDRGSYEQYF
v_call: TRBV2; d_call: .; j_call: TRBJ1-2; clone_size: .; cdr3_nt: TGTGCCAGCAGTGAAGCACTGCCTGCTTATGGCTACACCTTC; cdr3_aa: CASSEALPAYGYTF
v_call: TRBV2; d_call: .; j_call: TRBJ1-1; clone_size: .; cdr3_nt: TGTGCCAGCAGTGATACCGGGGGCACTGAAGCTTTCTTT; cdr3_aa: CASSDTGGTEAFF
v_call: TRBV4-2; d_call: .; j_call: TRBJ1-2; clone_size: few; cdr3_nt: TGTGCCAGCAGCCTTTCGGGAACTAACTATGGCTACACCTTC; cdr3_aa: CASSLSGTNYGYTF
v_call: TRBV28; d_call: .; j_call: TRBJ2-7; clone_size: .; cdr3_nt: TGTGCCAGCAGTCCTCTCACAGAGGTGGGGAGGAGTTACGAGCAGTACTTC; cdr3_aa: CASSPLTEVGRSYEQYF
v_call: TRBV10-3; d_call: TRBD1; j_call: TRBJ2-4; clone_size: .; cdr3_nt: TGTGCCATCAGTGCCGACAGGGGTTTTGCCAAAAACATTCAGTACTTC; cdr3_aa: CAISADRGFAKNIQYF
v_call: TRBV5-4; d_call: .; j_call: TRBJ1-4; clone_size: .; cdr3_nt: TGTGCCAGCAGCTCGTCAGGGCTTAGTAAGGAAAAACTGTTTTTT; cdr3_aa: CASSSSGLSKEKLFF
v_call: TRBV2; d_call: .; j_call: TRBJ1-1; clone_size: .; cdr3_nt: TGTGCCAGCAGTGAGGGGCTGAACACTGAAGCTTTCTTT; cdr3_aa: CASSEGLNTEAFF
v_call: TRBV12-5; d_call: .; j_call: TRBJ2-3; clone_size: .; cdr3_nt: TGTGCTAGTGGTTTGGGCGGGGTCCCAGATACGCAGTATTTT; cdr3_aa: CASGLGGVPDTQYF
v_call: TRBV27; d_call: .; j_call: TRBJ1-1; clone_size: once; cdr3_nt: TGTGCCAGCAGTTTATCCCGGGGGACTGAAGCTTTCTTT; cdr3_aa: CASSLSRGTEAFF
v_call: TRBV9; d_call: .; j_call: TRBJ2-3; clone_size: .; cdr3_nt: TGTGCCAGCAGCGTAGGAATAAGGCGGCGGGGAAGCACAGATACGCAGTATTTT; cdr3_aa: CASSVGIRRRGSTDTQYF
v_call: TRBV3-1/TRBV3-2; d_call: .; j_call: TRBJ2-7; clone_size: .; cdr3_nt: TGTGCCAGCAGCCCAGGGCCCAAAGCCCAAGCCTTATCCTACGAGCAGTACTTC; cdr3_aa: CASSPGPKAQALSYEQYF
v_call: TRBV2; d_call: .; j_call: TRBJ1-1; clone_size: .; cdr3_nt: TGTGCCAGCAGTTCACAGATGAACACTGAAGCTTTCTTT; cdr3_aa: CASSSQMNTEAFF
v_call: TRBV2; d_call: TRBD1; j_call: TRBJ1-1; clone_size: .; cdr3_nt: TGTGCCAGCAGGGGGACAGGGGTCACTGAAGCTTTCTTT; cdr3_aa: CASRGTGVTEAFF
v_call: TRBV13; d_call: .; j_call: TRBJ2-1; clone_size: .; cdr3_nt: TGTGCCAGCAGCTTAAGAGGGTTAGGAAGGAATGAGCAGTTCTTC; cdr3_aa: CASSLRGLGRNEQFF
v_call: TRBV27; d_call: .; j_call: TRBJ2-7; clone_size: .; cdr3_nt: TGTGCCAGCAGTCCACAGCTATTCTACGAGCAGTACTTC; cdr3_aa: CASSPQLFYEQYF
v_call: TRBV7-3; d_call: TRBD1; j_call: TRBJ1-1; clone_size: .; cdr3_nt: TGTGCCAGCAGCTTAAGACAGGGGAGGGACACTGAAGCTTTCTTT; cdr3_aa: CASSLRQGRDTEAFF
v_call: TRBV5-1; d_call: TRBD1; j_call: TRBJ1-2; clone_size: .; cdr3_nt: TGCGCCAGCAGCTTCACGCAGGGGGGCTATGGCTACACCTTC; cdr3_aa: CASSFTQGGYGYTF
v_call: TRBV18; d_call: TRBD1; j_call: TRBJ2-6; clone_size: .; cdr3_nt: TGTGCCAGCTCACCACCGGGACAGGGGGACGTCCTGACTTTC; cdr3_aa: CASSPPGQGDVLTF
v_call: TRBV6-5; d_call: .; j_call: TRBJ1-4; clone_size: once; cdr3_nt: TGTGCCAGTAGAGCAACTAATGAAAAACTGTTTTTT; cdr3_aa: CASRATNEKLFF
v_call: TRBV9; d_call: TRBD1; j_call: TRBJ2-1; clone_size: once; cdr3_nt: TGTGCCAGCAGCGTTCGTGCCGACAGGGGGAGCTCCTACAATGAGCAGTTCTTC; cdr3_aa: CASSVRADRGSSYNEQFF
v_call: TRBV2; d_call: TRBD1; j_call: TRBJ1-2; clone_size: .; cdr3_nt: TGTGCCAGCAGTGGACAGGGGGTGATTTATGGCTACACCTTC; cdr3_aa: CASSGQGVIYGYTF
v_call: TRBV6-5; d_call: .; j_call: TRBJ1-2; clone_size: .; cdr3_nt: TGTGCCAGCGAAACAGGGACGAGTGGCTACACCTTC; cdr3_aa: CASETGTSGYTF
v_call: TRBV11-1; d_call: TRBD1; j_call: TRBJ1-2; clone_size: .; cdr3_nt: TGTGCCAGCAGCAACAGGGGGGATAATGGCTACACCTTC; cdr3_aa: CASSNRGDNGYTF
v_call: TRBV19; d_call: TRBD2; j_call: TRBJ2-1; clone_size: .; cdr3_nt: TGTGCCAGTAGTATAGGAGCTAGCGGGAGGTGGTTCAATGAGCAGTTCTTC; cdr3_aa: CASSIGASGRWFNEQFF
v_call: TRBV7-2; d_call: .; j_call: TRBJ2-3; clone_size: .; cdr3_nt: TGTGCCAGCAGCTTATCCTTGACAGATACGCAGTATTTT; cdr3_aa: CASSLSLTDTQYF
v_call: TRBV18; d_call: .; j_call: TRBJ2-7; clone_size: .; cdr3_nt: TGTGCCAGCTCACTCCACTACGAGCAGTACTTC; cdr3_aa: CASSLHYEQYF
v_call: TRBV19; d_call: TRBD1; j_call: TRBJ1-5; clone_size: few; cdr3_nt: TGTGCCAGTCGTCAACTTGACAGGGCTAATCAGCCCCAGCATTTT; cdr3_aa: CASRQLDRANQPQHF
v_call: TRBV5-1; d_call: .; j_call: TRBJ2-7; clone_size: few; cdr3_nt: TGCGCCAGCAGCTTGACCCTGTCGGTTGAGCAGTACTTC; cdr3_aa: CASSLTLSVEQYF
v_call: TRBV3-1/TRBV3-2; d_call: .; j_call: TRBJ2-7; clone_size: .; cdr3_nt: TGTGCCAGCGGGATGGGGACTGGAGCCTACGAGCAGTACTTC; cdr3_aa: CASGMGTGAYEQYF
v_call: TRBV7-9; d_call: TRBD1; j_call: TRBJ2-5; clone_size: .; cdr3_nt: TGTGCCAGCAGCCCCGGGACAGGGTTATCAGAGACCCAGTACTTC; cdr3_aa: CASSPGTGLSETQYF
v_call: TRBV27; d_call: .; j_call: TRBJ2-5; clone_size: .; cdr3_nt: TGTGCCAGCAGTTTAACAGGGTGGAGGGAGACCCAGTACTTC; cdr3_aa: CASSLTGWRETQYF
v_call: TRBV24-1; d_call: TRBD2; j_call: TRBJ2-1; clone_size: .; cdr3_nt: TGTGCCACCAGTGATTTGAGGGGACTAGCGGGAAGGAATGAGCAGTTCTTC; cdr3_aa: CATSDLRGLAGRNEQFF
v_call: TRBV10-3; d_call: TRBD2; j_call: TRBJ2-1; clone_size: .; cdr3_nt: TGTGCCATCAGTGCCTCCGGGACTAGCGGGAGCAATGAGCAGTTCTTC; cdr3_aa: CAISASGTSGSNEQFF